This T cell receptor (beta chain) was obtained from a study of identical twins. Regarding the study as a whole: Conclusions relied on cross-sectional statistical analysis, not following the same donors. When twins shared out-of-frame alpha sequences, those sequences had excess low generation probability.

The CDR3 totals 16 residues. Germline CDR1 and CDR2: SEHNR and FQNEAQ (reference sequence). Trimming took 5 bases from V and 3 from J; bases not matched to a gene: 8. TCRdb processed the 5' RACE reads anew with MiXCR; each CDR3 protein has one entry. The sample holds 450,000 or so distinct CDR3 sequences, 14% seen once. There were only healthy Caucasians among the donors. About this clonotype itself: Its matching antigen is unknown.

The sample was also reused in another study, on yellow fever vaccine responses in identical twins.

The specimen sequenced was CD4+ T cells sorted from blood. The chain links TRBV7-9 to TRBJ2-3; 10 bases map to TRBD2. The sequence was obtained from a woman aged 18-29 years in good health. The CDR3 protein is CASSPRAGGQTDTQYF. The CDR3 DNA is TGTGCCAGCAGCCCGCGAGCGGGGGGGCAAACAGATACGCAGTATTTT. The variable domain in full, with the rest retrieved from reference TRBV7-9 and TRBJ2-3, is DTGVSQNPRHKITKRGQNVTFRCDPISEHNRLYWYRQTLGQGPEFLTYFQNEAQLEKSRLLSDRFSAERPKGSFSTLEIQRTEQGDSAMYLCASSPRAGGQTDTQYFGPGTRLTVL.